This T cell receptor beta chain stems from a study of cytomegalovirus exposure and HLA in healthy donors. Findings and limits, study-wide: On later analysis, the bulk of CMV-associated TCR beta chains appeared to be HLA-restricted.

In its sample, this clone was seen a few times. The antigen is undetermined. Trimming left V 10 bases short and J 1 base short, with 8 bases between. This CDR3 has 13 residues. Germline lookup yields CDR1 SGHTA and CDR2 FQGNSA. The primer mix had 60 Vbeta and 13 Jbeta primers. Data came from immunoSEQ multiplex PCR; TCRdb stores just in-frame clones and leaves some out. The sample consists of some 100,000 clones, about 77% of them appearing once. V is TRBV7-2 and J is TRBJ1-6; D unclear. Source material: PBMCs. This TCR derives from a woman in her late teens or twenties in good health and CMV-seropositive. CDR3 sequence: CATLRSYNSPLHF. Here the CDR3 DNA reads TGTGCCACCTTGCGGTCCTATAATTCACCCCTCCACTTT.